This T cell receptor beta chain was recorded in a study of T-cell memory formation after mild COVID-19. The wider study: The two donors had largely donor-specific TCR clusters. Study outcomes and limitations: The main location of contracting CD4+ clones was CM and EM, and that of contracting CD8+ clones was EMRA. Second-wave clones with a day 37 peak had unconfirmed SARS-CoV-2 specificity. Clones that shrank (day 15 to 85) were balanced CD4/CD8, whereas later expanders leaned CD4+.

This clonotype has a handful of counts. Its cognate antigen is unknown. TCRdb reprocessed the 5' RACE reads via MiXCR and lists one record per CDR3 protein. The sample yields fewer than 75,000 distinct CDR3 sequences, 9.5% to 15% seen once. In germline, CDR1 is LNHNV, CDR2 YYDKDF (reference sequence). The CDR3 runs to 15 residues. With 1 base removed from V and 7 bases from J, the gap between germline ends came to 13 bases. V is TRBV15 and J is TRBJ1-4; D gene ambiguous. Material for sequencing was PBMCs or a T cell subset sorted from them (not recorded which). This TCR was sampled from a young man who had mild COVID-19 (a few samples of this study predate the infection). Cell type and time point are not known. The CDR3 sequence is CATSRVPGISEKLFF. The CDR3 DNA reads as TGTGCCACCAGCAGAGTCCCTGGGATCAGTGAAAAACTGTTTTTT.